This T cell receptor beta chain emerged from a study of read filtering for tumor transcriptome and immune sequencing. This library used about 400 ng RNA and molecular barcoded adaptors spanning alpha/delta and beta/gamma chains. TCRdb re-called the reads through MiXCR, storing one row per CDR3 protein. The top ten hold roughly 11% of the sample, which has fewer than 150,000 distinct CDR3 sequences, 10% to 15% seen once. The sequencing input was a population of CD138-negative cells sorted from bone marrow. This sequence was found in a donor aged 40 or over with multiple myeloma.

In nucleotides, the CDR3 is TGTGCCAGCAGTTTATCGCTACAGGGCTACGAGCAGTACTTC. Its protein product is CASSLSLQGYEQYF. The chain uses TRBV27 and TRBJ2-7; a weak D match, TRBD1 (6 bases). The CDR3 consists of 14 residues. Trimming took off 0 bases at V and 3 bases at J, with 9 bases between the two ends. From germline, CDR1 is MNHEY and CDR2 SMNVEV (reference sequence).